This T cell receptor (beta chain) was recorded in a study of blood T cells in healthy people across ages. Across the study: For every two T cells, template switching captured about one barcoded beta molecule. Notes on the study in general: The lack of PBMC sorting stopped any conclusive naive versus antigen-experienced comparison. It was the long-lived donors that had more naive CD4+ cells and higher diversity than aged donors. Diversity figures based on one million T cells were deemed too low.

The V and J ends lost 5 bases and 5 bases respectively, with 12 bases between them. Germline V CDR1 and CDR2: SGHNT, YENEEA. The CDR3 has 13 amino acids. Next came a second PCR, run for roughly 6 to 11 cycles, which used a sample-barcoded 5' primer along with a J-beta primer mix. TCRdb reprocessed the 5' RACE reads with MiXCR, giving one entry per CDR3 protein. Here the sample spans over 600,000 distinct CDR3 sequences, roughly 21% being singletons. This clonotype was recorded at least ten times. Its antigen is currently unknown. The receptor was derived from a man aged 65-85 years in good health. Sample: blood. This chain uses TRBV11-3 with TRBJ2-5; D possibly corresponds to TRBD2 (7 bases). The chain's CDR3 is CASSPQGGETQYF. CDR3 DNA sequence: TGTGCCAGCAGCCCACAGGGAGGGGAGACCCAGTACTTC.